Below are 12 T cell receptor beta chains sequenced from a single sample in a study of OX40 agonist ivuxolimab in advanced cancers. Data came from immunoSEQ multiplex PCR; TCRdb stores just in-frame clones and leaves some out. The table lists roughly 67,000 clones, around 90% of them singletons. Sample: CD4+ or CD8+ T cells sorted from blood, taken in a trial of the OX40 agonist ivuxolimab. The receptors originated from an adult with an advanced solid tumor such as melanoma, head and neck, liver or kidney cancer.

CDR3 protein: CASSVDSGLSYNEQFF. In DNA, the CDR3 is TGTGCCAGCAGCGTCGATTCGGGCCTCTCCTACAATGAGCAGTTCTTC. The rearrangement links TRBV7-2 to TRBJ2-1; no reliable D call. The germline V gene encodes CDR1 SGHTA and CDR2 FQGNSA. The V gene lost 5 bases and the J gene lost 0 bases, with 14 bases spanning the gap. This CDR3 is built from 16 residues.

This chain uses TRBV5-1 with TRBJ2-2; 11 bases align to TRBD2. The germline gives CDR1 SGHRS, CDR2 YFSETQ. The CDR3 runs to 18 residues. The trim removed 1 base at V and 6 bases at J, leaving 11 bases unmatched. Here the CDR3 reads CASSLLGLADLGAGELFF. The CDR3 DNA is TGCGCCAGCAGCTTGTTGGGACTAGCGGACCTGGGGGCCGGGGAGCTGTTTTTT.

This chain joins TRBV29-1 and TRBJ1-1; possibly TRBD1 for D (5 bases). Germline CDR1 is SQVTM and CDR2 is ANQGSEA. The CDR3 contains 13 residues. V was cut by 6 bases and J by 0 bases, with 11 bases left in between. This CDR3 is CSVQQVLNTEAFF. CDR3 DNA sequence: TGCAGCGTCCAACAGGTCCTGAACACTGAAGCTTTCTTT.

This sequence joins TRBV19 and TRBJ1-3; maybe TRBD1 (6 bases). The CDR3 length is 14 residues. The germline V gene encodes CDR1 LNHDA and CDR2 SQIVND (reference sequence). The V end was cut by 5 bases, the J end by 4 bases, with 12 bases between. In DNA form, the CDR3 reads TGTGCCAGTAGTCTACTCGGACAGGGAAACACCATATATTTT. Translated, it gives CASSLLGQGNTIYF.

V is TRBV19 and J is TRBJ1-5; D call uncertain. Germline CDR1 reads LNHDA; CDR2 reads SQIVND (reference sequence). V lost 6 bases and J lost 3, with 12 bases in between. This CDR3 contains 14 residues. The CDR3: CASRQEPYNQPQHF. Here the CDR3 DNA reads TGTGCCAGTAGGCAGGAACCATACAATCAGCCCCAGCATTTT.

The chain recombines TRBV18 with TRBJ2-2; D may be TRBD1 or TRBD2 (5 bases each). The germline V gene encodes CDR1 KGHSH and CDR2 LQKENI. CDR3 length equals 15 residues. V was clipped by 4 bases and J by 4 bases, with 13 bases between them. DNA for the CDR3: TGTGCCAGCTCACGCGGCCTGGGGGTCACCGGGGAGCTGTTTTTT. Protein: CASSRGLGVTGELFF.

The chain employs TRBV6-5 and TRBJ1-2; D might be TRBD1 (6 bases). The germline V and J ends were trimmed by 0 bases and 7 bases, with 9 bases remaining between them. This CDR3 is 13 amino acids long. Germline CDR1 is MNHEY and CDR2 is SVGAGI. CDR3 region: CASSYSNRVGYTF. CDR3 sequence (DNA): TGTGCCAGCAGTTACTCGAACAGGGTTGGCTACACCTTC.

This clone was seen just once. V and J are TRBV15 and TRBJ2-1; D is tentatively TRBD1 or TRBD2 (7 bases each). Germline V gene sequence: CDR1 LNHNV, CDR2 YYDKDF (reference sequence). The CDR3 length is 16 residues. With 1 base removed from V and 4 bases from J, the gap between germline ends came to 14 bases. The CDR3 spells CATSRAGQGGYNEQFF. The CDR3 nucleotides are TGTGCCACCAGCAGAGCGGGGCAGGGGGGGTACAATGAGCAGTTCTTC.

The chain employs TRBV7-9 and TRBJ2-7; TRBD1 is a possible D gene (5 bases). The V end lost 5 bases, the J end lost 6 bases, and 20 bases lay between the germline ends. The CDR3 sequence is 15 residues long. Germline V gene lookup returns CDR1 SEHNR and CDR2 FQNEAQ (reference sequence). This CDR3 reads CASSPRGRGQGEQYF. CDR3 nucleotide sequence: TGTGCCAGCAGCCCCCGAGGAAGGGGCCAGGGCGAGCAGTACTTC.

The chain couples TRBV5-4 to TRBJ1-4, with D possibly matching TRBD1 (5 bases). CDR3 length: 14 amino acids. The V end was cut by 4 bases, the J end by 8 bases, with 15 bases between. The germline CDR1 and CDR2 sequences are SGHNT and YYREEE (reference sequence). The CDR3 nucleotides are TGTGCCAGCAGCCTTAAAGGGGTATCCGAAAAACTGTTTTTT. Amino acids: CASSLKGVSEKLFF.

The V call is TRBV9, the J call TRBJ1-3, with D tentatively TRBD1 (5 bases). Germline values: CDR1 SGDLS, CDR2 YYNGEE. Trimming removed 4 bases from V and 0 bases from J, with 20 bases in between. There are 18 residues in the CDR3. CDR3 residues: CASSTQTWGVPSGNTIYF. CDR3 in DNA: TGTGCCAGCAGCACCCAAACCTGGGGGGTTCCCTCTGGAAACACCATATATTTT.

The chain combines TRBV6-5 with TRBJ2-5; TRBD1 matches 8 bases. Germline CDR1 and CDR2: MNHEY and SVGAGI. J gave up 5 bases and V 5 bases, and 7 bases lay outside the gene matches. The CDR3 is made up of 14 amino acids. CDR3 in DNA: TGTGCCAGCAGTACGACAGGGGTTCAGGAGACCCAGTACTTC. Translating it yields CASSTTGVQETQYF.